This is a list of T cell receptor beta chains from one sample in a study of blood T cell repertoires in COVID-19. Sequencing was performed with immunoSEQ multiplex PCR; in TCRdb, only in-frame clones are kept and a portion is missing. The data show 250,000 to 350,000 clones, around four fifths seen once. The sample consisted of peripheral blood. The receptors shown here come from a woman aged 50 to 65 with active or convalescent COVID-19. Both conserved end residues are part of each CDR3. A D gene is named only where the DNA matches it firmly. Expanded clones are given a class, and other clones once, few, many or no size at all.

cdr3_aa	cdr3_nt	cdr3_length	j_call	d_call	clone_size	v_call
CASRRWGVFEDEQYF	TGTGCCAGCCGCCGATGGGGGGTGTTCGAGGACGAGCAGTACTTC	15	TRBJ2-7	-	-	TRBV5-4
CASGETDEAFF	TGCGCCAGCGGGGAGACGGATGAAGCTTTCTTT	11	TRBJ1-1	-	few	TRBV5-1
CAWTGVGSQGYNEQFF	TGTGCCTGGACGGGTGTGGGCTCACAGGGGTACAATGAGCAGTTCTTC	16	TRBJ2-1	TRBD1	-	TRBV30
CAIGGGNTIYF	TGTGCCATCGGGGGGGGAAACACCATATATTTT	11	TRBJ1-3	-	-	TRBV10-3
CASSPPGNTGELFF	TGTGCCAGCTCACCACCCGGGAACACCGGGGAGCTGTTTTTT	14	TRBJ2-2	-	-	TRBV18
CSVDAGYSGELFF	TGCAGCGTTGATGCGGGGTATAGCGGGGAGCTGTTTTTT	13	TRBJ2-2	-	-	TRBV29-1
CASRGGKLFF	TGTGCCAGCAGGGGGGGAAAACTGTTTTTT	10	TRBJ1-4	-	-	TRBV27
CASSLSGTNNEQFF	TGTGCCAGCAGTCTTAGCGGGACGAACAATGAGCAGTTCTTC	14	TRBJ2-1	TRBD2	-	TRBV6-4
CASSLDVTEYGYTF	TGTGCCAGCAGCTTGGATGTGACAGAGTATGGCTACACCTTC	14	TRBJ1-2	-	-	TRBV5-4
CASSPSVADEQFF	TGTGCCAGCAGCCCGTCGGTAGCCGATGAGCAGTTCTTC	13	TRBJ2-1	-	-	TRBV9
CAISESSGGVGGYTF	TGTGCCATCAGTGAGTCATCAGGGGGCGTGGGTGGCTACACCTTC	15	TRBJ1-2	TRBD1	-	TRBV10-3
CASSLALRAEAFF	TGTGCCAGCAGCTTAGCCCTTCGCGCTGAAGCTTTCTTT	13	TRBJ1-1	-	-	TRBV11-1
CASSYGSAGADTQYF	TGTGCCAGCAGTTACGGATCGGCGGGGGCAGATACGCAGTATTTT	15	TRBJ2-3	TRBD2	-	TRBV6-6
CASTLAPVGELFF	TGTGCCAGTACCCTAGCCCCAGTCGGGGAGCTGTTTTTT	13	TRBJ2-2	-	few	TRBV19